The clone carrying this TCR beta chain has at least ten counts. The data were taken from a study of T cells after yellow fever vaccination. TCRdb ran MiXCR on the 5' RACE reads and lists one entry per CDR3 protein. Of more than 65,000 distinct CDR3 sequences in the sample, about 6% were seen once. V was pared by 2 bases and J by 5 bases, with 12 bases between. CDR3 length: 14 amino acids. Germline lookup yields CDR1 SGHTA and CDR2 FQGNSA. J is TRBJ2-5 and V is TRBV7-2; TRBD1 is a possible D gene (5 bases). The sequences come from CD4+ T cells sorted from PBMCs, collected less than 18 days after the first yellow fever vaccination. The origin of this receptor is a man younger than 30 who received the YFV17D yellow fever vaccine. CDR3 sequence (DNA): TGTGCCAGCAGCTTAAGGCAGGGATTTGAGACCCAGTACTTC. Amino acids: CASSLRQGFETQYF.